Described below is a single T cell receptor (beta chain) sequence and its context. V shed 7 bases and J 3 bases; nucleotides not matched to a gene: 7. Looked up from germline, CDR1 is ENHRY and CDR2 is SYGVKD. The CDR3 runs to 15 residues. These data come from a study of blood T cell repertoires in COVID-19. Some clones are missing from TCRdb's copy, which holds only in-frame ones; the method was immunoSEQ multiplex PCR. Found here are 250,000 to 400,000 clones, about 91% of them singletons; the top ten hold 1.6%. The source of this sequence is a young woman with COVID-19, enrolled during active disease. Sequencing was done on a sample of peripheral blood. The chain joins TRBV10-3 to TRBJ2-3; TRBD1 matches 10 bases. This CDR3 reads CAITTRDRGTDTQYF. As DNA, the CDR3 is TGTGCCATCACCACCCGGGACAGGGGAACAGATACGCAGTATTTT.